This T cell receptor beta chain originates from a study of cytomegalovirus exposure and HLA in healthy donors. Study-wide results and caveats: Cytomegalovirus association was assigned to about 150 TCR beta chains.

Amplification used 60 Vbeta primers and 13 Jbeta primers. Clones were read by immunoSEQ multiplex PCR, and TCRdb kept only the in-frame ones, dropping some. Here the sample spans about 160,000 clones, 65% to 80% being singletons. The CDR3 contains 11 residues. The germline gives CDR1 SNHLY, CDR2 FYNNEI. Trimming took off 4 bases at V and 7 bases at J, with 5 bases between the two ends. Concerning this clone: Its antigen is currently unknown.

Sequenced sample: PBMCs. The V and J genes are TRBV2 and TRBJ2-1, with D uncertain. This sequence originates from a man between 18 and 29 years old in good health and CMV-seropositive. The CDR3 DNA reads TGTGCCAGCAGTGCTAAGAATGAGCAGTTCTTC. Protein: CASSAKNEQFF.